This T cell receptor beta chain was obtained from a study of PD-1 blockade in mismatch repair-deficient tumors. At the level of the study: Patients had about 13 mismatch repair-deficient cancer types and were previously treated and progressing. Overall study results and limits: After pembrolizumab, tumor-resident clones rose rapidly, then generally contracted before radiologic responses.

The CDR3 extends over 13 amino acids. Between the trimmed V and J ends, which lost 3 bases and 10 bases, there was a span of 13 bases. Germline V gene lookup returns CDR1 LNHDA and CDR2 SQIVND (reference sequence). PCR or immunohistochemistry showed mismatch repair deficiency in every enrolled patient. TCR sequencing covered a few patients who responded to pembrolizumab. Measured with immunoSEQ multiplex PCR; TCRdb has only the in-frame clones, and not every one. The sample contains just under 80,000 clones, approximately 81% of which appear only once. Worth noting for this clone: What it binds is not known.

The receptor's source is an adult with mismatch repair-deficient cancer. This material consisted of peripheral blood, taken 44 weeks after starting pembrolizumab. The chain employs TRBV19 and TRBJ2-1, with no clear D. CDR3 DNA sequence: TGTGCCAGTAGTATGAAGGGCGTCCGGGAGCAGTTCTTC. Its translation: CASSMKGVREQFF.